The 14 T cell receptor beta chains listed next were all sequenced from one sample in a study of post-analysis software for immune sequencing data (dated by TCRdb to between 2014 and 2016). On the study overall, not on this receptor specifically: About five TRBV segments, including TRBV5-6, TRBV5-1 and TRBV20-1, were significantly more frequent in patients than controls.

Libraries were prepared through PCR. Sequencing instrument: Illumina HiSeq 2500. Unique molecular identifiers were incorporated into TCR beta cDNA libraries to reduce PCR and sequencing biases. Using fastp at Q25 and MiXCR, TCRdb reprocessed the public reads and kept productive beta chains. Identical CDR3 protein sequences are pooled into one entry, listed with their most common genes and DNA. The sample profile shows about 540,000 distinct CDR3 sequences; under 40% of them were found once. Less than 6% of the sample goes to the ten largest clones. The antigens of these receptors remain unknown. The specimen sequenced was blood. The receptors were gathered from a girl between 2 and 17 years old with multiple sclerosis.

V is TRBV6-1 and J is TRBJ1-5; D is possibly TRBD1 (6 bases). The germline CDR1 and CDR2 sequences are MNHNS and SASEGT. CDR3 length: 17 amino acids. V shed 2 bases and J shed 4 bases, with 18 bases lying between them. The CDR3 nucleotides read TGTGCCAGCAGTGAACAGCTGGGGGGCCTACTTAATCAGCCCCAGCATTTT. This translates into CASSEQLGGLLNQPQHF.

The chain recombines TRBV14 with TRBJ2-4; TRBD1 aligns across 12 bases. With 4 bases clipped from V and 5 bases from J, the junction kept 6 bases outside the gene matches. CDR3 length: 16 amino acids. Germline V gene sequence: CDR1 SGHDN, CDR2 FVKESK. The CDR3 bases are TGTGCCAGCAGCCGCCCGGGACAGGGGGCCGAAAACATTCAGTACTTC. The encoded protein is CASSRPGQGAENIQYF.

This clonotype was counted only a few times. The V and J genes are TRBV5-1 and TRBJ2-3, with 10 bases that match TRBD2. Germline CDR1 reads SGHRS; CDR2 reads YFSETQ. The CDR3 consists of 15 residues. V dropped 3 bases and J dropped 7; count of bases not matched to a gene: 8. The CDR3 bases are TGCGCCAGCAGCTCCCAGCGGGGGGGCCGAAATACGCAGTATTTT. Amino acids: CASSSQRGGRNTQYF.

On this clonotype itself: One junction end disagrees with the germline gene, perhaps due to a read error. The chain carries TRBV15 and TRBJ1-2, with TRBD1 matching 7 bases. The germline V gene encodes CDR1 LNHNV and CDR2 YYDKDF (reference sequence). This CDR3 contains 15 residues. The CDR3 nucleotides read TGTGCCGCCAGCAGAGATCAGGGACAGAAGTATGGCTACACCTTC. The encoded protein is CAASRDQGQKYGYTF.

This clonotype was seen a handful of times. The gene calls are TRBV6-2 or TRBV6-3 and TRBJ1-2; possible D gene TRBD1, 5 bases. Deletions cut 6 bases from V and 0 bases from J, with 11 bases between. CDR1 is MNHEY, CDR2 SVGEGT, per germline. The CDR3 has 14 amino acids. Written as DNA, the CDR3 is TGTGCCAGCAGCGGGACGGCTACTAACTATGGCTACACCTTC. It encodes CASSGTATNYGYTF.

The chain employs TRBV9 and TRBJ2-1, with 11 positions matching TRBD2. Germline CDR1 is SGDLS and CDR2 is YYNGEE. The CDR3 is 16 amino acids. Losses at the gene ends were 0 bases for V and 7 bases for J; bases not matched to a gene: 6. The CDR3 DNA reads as TGTGCCAGCAGCGTAGGGGCTAGCGGGGGGACTAATGAGCAGTTCTTC. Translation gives CASSVGASGGTNEQFF.

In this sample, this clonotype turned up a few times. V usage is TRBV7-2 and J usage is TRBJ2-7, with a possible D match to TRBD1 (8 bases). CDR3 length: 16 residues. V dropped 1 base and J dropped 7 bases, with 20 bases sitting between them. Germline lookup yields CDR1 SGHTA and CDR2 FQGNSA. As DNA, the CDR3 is TGTGCCAGCAGCTTAGTCCGAGACAGGGGAGGGGGGGAGCAGTACTTC. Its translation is CASSLVRDRGGGEQYF.

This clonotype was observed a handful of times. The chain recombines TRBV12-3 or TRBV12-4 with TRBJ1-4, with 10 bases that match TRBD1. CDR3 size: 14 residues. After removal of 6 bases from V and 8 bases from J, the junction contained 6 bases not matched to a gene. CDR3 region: CASRPGQGNEKLFF. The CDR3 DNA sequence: TGTGCCAGCAGGCCGGGACAGGGGAACGAAAAACTGTTTTTT.

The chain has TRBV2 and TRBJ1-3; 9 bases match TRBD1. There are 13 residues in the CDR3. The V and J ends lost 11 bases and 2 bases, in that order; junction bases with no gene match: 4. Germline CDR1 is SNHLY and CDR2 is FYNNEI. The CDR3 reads CAARTGAGNTIYF. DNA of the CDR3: TGTGCCGCCCGGACAGGGGCTGGAAACACCATATATTTT.

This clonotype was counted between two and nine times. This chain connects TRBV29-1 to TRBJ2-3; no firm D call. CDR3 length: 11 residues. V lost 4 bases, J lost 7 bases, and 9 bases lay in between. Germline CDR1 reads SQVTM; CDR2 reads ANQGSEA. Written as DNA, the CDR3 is TGCAGCGTTGGAGACTCGAATACGCAGTATTTT. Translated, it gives CSVGDSNTQYF.

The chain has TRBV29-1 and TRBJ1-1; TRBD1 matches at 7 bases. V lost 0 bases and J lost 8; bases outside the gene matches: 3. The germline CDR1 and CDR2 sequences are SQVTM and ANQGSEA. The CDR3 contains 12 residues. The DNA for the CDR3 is TGCAGCGTTGAAGAGGTAGGGGGCGAAGCTTTCTTT. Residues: CSVEEVGGEAFF.

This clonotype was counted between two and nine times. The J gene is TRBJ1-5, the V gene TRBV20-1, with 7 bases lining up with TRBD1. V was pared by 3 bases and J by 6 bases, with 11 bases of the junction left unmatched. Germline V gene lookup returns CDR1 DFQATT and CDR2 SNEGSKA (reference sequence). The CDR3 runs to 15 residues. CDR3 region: CSARRGQSPVQPQHF. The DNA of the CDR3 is TGCAGTGCTAGGAGGGGACAGTCACCTGTTCAGCCCCAGCATTTT.

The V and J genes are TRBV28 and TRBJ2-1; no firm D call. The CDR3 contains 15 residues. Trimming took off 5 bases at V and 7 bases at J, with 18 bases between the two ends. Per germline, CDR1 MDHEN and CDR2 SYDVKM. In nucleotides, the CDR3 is TGTGCCAGCAGTCCCTCTAGTGTCGGTCCTAATGAGCAGTTCTTC. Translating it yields CASSPSSVGPNEQFF.

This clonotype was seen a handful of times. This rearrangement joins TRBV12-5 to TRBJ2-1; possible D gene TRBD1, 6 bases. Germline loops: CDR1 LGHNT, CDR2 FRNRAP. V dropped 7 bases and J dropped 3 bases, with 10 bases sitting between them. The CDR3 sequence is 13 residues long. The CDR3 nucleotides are TGTGCTAGTGAAGGACAGAACTACAATGAGCAGTTCTTC. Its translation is CASEGQNYNEQFF. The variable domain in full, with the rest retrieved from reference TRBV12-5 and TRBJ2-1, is DARVTQTPRHKVTEMGQEVTMRCQPILGHNTVFWYRQTMMQGLELLAYFRNRAPLDDSGMPKDRFSAEMPDATLATLKIQPSEPRDSAVYFCASEGQNYNEQFFGPGTRLTVL.